Following are 4 T cell receptor beta chains from one sample sequenced in a study of Ad26.COV2.S vaccination and SARS-CoV-2 variants. Treatment noted: about 20 received Ad26.COV2.S at low or high dose, single or two shots; several received placebo; per-sample allocation not given. Vaccine and placebo recipients were sampled on day 63 after the first injection. Profiled with immunoSEQ multiplex PCR; TCRdb holds only in-frame clones, not every one. The table records about 320,000 clones, about 86% of them present only once. The sample here was peripheral blood, taken in a trial of Ad26.COV2.S vaccine versus placebo. All receptors come from a person between 18 and 60 years old who received the Ad26.COV2.S COVID-19 vaccine or a placebo.

The V gene is TRBV3-1 (or the pseudogene TRBV3-2), the J gene TRBJ1-1, with no clear D. The V gene lost 1 base and the J gene lost 1 base, with 7 bases spanning the gap. The CDR3 covers 14 residues. Germline V lookup: CDR1 LGHDT, CDR2 YNNKEL (reference sequence). CDR3 region: CASSQAGPNTEAFF. CDR3 nucleotide sequence: TGTGCCAGCAGCCAAGCCGGACCGAACACTGAAGCTTTCTTT.

The genes are TRBV7-2 and TRBJ2-3, with a possible D match to TRBD1 (6 bases). Germline V gene lookup returns CDR1 SGHTA and CDR2 FQGNSA. This CDR3 spans 16 amino acids. V was pared by 5 bases and J by 5 bases, with 20 bases between. The CDR3 DNA reads as TGTGCCAGCAGCCCTACCGGGCAGGGGCTAGGAGATACGCAGTATTTT. Translated: CASSPTGQGLGDTQYF.

V and J are TRBV5-6 and TRBJ1-2; 9 bases line up with TRBD1. J was trimmed by 1 base and V by 4 bases; bases with no gene match: 2. The CDR3 is made up of 14 amino acids. Per germline, CDR1 SGHDT and CDR2 YYEEEE. The CDR3 sequence: CASSRDRDNYGYTF. The CDR3 DNA sequence: TGTGCCAGCAGCCGGGACAGGGATAACTATGGCTACACCTTC. Supplemented by reference TRBV5-6 and TRBJ1-2, the full variable domain reads DAGVTQSPTHLIKTRGQQVTLRCSPKSGHDTVSWYQQALGQGPQFIFQYYEEEERQRGNFPDRFSGHQFPNYSSELNVNALLLGDSALYLCASSRDRDNYGYTFGSGTRLTVV.

The CDR3 DNA is TGTGCCAGCAGTTACAGGGCGGATCAGCCCCAGCATTTT. It specifies CASSYRADQPQHF. J is TRBJ1-5 and V is TRBV6-5, with D unclear. Trimming shortened V by 2 bases and J by 5 bases, and 7 bases separated the two germline ends. Per germline, CDR1 MNHEY and CDR2 SVGAGI. The CDR3 totals 13 residues.